This T cell receptor beta chain was identified during a study of blood T cells in healthy people across ages. Combining a sample-barcoded 5' primer with a J-beta primer mix, a second PCR ran for roughly 7 to 11 cycles. TCRdb used MiXCR to reprocess the 5' RACE reads, holding one entry per CDR3 protein. The sample carries approximately 790,000 distinct CDR3 sequences, approximately 59% recorded once. The CDR3 consists of 15 residues. V lost 7 bases, J lost 1 base, and 12 bases lay in between. CDR1 and CDR2 from the germline V gene are SGHRS and YFSETQ. The table lists this clonotype with a few counts. The sequence was obtained from a man aged 25-45 years in good health. The sequenced sample consisted of blood. The chain links TRBV5-1 to TRBJ2-6; weak D call: TRBD1 (5 bases). CDR3: CASEDTSSGANVLTF. The CDR3 DNA sequence: TGCGCCAGCGAGGACACTTCTTCTGGGGCCAACGTCCTGACTTTC.